These T cell receptor beta chains were read from a single sample in a study of T cells in Graves' hyperthyroidism and ophthalmopathy. TCRdb recomputed calls from the multiplex PCR reads with MiXCR, one row per CDR3 protein. The sample holds around 560,000 distinct CDR3 sequences, over 15% seen once. The sequenced material came from blood. These TCRs come from a woman aged 18 to 35 with Graves' hyperthyroidism. Both conserved end residues are part of each CDR3. A D gene is named only where the DNA matches it firmly. Some rows have no size entry. The others give once, few or many, or a class for an expanded clone.

>.|TRBJ1-5|TRBV6-2/TRBV6-3|few
CASRRFGSLSNQPQHF
TGTGCCAGCAGACGATTTGGGTCTCTCTCAAATCAGCCCCAGCATTTT
>.|TRBJ1-1|TRBV28|few
CASSLPNRIPLNTEAFF
TGTGCCAGCAGTTTACCGAACAGGATCCCATTGAACACTGAAGCTTTCTTT
>.|TRBJ2-5|TRBV18|.
CASSLTGTPRAPQETQYF
TGTGCCAGCTCACTTACCGGGACACCAAGAGCGCCTCAAGAGACCCAGTACTTC
>TRBD2|TRBJ2-7|TRBV29-1|few
CSVISGGSSYEQYF
TGCAGCGTTATCAGCGGGGGAAGCTCCTACGAGCAGTACTTC
>TRBD1|TRBJ1-2|TRBV5-4|.
CASSVRQGKANYGYTF
TGTGCCAGCAGCGTCCGACAGGGGAAAGCTAACTATGGCTACACCTTC
>.|TRBJ2-1|TRBV24-1|few
CATSDSRSSRLNEQFF
TGTGCCACCAGTGATTCTCGGAGCTCCCGACTTAATGAGCAGTTCTTC
>TRBD1|TRBJ2-5|TRBV3-1|many
CASSQPGQGVRETQYF
TGTGCCAGCAGCCAACCGGGACAGGGGGTCAGAGAGACCCAGTACTTC
>.|TRBJ2-5|TRBV18|many
CASSLPGTQYF
TGTGCCAGCTCACTCCCCGGGACCCAGTACTTC
>TRBD2|TRBJ2-1|TRBV20-1|few
CSAQDWGGSDYNEQFF
TGCAGTGCCCAGGATTGGGGAGGGAGCGATTACAATGAGCAGTTCTTC
>.|TRBJ2-1|TRBV7-9|.
CASSLAGTEQFF
TGTGCCAGCAGCTTAGCGGGAACTGAGCAGTTCTTC
>.|TRBJ1-1|TRBV12-3/TRBV12-4|many
CASSSLGNSALGAEAFF
TGTGCCAGCAGTTCTCTAGGGAACAGTGCCTTAGGCGCTGAAGCTTTCTTT
>.|TRBJ2-5|TRBV20-1|many
CSGLKLFSQETQYF
TGCAGTGGGCTCAAACTATTCTCCCAAGAGACCCAGTACTTC
>TRBD1|TRBJ2-1|TRBV2|many
CASSVGQGGYNEQFF
TGTGCCAGCAGTGTCGGACAGGGAGGCTACAATGAGCAGTTCTTC
>TRBD1|TRBJ1-6|TRBV7-2|few
CASSPRTGAGSPLHF
TGTGCCAGCAGCCCCCGGACAGGGGCCGGTTCACCCCTCCACTTT